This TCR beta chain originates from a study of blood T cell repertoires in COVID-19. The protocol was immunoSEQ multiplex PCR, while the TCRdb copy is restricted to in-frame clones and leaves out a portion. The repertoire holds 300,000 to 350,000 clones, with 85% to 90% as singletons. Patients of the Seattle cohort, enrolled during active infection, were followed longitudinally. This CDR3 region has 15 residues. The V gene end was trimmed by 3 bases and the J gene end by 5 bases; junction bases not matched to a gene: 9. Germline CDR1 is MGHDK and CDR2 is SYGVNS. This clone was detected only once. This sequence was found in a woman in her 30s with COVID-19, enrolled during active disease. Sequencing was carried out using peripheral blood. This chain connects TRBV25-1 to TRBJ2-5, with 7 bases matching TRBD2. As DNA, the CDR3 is TGTGCCAGCAGTGAGGCAGCGGGAAGGTTTGAGACCCAGTACTTC. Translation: CASSEAAGRFETQYF.